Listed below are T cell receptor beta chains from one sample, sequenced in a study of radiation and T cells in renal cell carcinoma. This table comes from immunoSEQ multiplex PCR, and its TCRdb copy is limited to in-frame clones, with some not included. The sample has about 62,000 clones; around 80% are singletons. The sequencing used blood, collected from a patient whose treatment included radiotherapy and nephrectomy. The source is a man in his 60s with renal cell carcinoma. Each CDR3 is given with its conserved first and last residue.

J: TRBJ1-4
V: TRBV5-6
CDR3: CASSFKGERLEKLFF

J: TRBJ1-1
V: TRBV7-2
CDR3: CASRWTGDTEAFF

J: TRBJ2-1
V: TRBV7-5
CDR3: CARSLVCEDNEQFF

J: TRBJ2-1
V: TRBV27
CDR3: CASSLSPAPVQFF

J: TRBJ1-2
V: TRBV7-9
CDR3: CASSPSGPGYTF

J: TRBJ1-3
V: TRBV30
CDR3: CAWSGSRAAGNTIYF

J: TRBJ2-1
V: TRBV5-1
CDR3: CASSPLLAGNEQFF

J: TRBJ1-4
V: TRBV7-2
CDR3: CASSLVGGVSEKLFF

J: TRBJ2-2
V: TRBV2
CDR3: CASRGASLNTGELFF

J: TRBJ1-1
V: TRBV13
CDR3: CASSLGLWGTEAFF

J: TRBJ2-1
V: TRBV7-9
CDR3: CASSSSGISYNEQFF

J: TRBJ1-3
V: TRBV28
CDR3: CASSASGNTIYF

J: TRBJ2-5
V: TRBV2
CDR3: CASSARRPLGGETQYF

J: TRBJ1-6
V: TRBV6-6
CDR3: CASTPDGTGGISPLHF

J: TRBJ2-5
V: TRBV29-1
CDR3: CSVTLLGEETQYF

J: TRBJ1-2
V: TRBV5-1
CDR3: CASSLGGGIDGYTF

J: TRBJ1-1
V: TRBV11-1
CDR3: CASRRQVNTEAFF

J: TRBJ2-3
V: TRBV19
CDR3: CASSQGAGTDTQYF

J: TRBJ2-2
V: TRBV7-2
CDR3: CASSLPEKGNTGELFF

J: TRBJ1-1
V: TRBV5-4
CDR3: CASSSPGQNMNTEAFF

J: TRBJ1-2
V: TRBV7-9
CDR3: CASNEVRTGVTNYGYTF

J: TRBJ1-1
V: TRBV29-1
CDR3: CSGIQVNGAFF

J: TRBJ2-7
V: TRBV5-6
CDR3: CASSLGRDGDYEQYF

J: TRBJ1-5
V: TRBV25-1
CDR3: CASSEVLRAQPQHF

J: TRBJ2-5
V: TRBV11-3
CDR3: CASSSSAGVTSETQYF

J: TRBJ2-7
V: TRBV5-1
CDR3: CASSLGDMASYEQYF

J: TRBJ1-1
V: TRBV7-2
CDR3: CASSLGTQNTEAFF

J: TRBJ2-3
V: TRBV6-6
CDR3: CASKLLAYNTDTQYF

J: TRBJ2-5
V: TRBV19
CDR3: CASSIGPQQETQYF

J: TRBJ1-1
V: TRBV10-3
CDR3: CAIRATGGWEAFF

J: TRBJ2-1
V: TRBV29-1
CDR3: CSVEGGGYYNEQFF

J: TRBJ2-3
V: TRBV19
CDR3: CAGSSVSTDTQYF

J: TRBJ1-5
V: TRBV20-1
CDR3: CSISKDQPQHF

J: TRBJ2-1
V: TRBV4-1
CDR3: CASSQAWGERDEQFF

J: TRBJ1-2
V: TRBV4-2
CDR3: CASSQVPGTQGYTF

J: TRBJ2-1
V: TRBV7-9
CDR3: CASSSGGRAALYNEQFF

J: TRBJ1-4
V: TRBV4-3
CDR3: CASSQRNTVGEKLFF

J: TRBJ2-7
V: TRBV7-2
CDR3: CASSTGTAAYEQYF

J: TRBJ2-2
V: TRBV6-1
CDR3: CASSEVGGGMNTGELFF

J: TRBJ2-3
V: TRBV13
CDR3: CASSALLSGTSGYTDTQYF

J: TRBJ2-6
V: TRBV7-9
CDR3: CASSRDGSSGANVLTF

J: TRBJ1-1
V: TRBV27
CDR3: CASSPRQGGNTEAFF

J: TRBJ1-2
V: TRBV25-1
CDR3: CASSEGGQVLFFYGYTF

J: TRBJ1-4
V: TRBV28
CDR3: CASSLERRPNEKLFF